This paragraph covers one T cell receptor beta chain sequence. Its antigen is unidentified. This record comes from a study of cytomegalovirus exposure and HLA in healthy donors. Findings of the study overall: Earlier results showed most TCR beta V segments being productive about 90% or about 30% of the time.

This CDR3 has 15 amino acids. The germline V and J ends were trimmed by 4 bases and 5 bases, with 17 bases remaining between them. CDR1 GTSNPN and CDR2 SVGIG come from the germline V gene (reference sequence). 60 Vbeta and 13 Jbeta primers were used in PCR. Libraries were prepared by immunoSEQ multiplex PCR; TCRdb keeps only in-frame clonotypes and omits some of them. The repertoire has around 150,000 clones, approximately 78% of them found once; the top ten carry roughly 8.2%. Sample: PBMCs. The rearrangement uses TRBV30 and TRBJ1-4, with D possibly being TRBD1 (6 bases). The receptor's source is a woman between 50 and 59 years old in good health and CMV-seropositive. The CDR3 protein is CAWTPRGGGNEKLFF. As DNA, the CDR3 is TGTGCCTGGACTCCCAGGGGCGGGGGCAATGAAAAACTGTTTTTT.